The clone carrying this T cell receptor (beta chain) has just one count. The data originate from a study of OX40 agonist ivuxolimab in advanced cancers. The overall study: Dose-escalation patients suffered from hepatocellular carcinoma, melanoma, renal cell or head and neck cancer.

The V gene end was trimmed by 4 bases and the J gene end by 4 bases; junction bases not matched to a gene: 5. Germline V gene data show CDR1 as SGHRS and CDR2 as YFSETQ. The CDR3 totals 15 residues. Measured with immunoSEQ multiplex PCR; TCRdb has only the in-frame clones, and not every one. The sample lists roughly 55,000 clones; about 80% were seen once. Patients were ruled out by autoimmune disease history or systemic immunosuppression. The gene calls are TRBV5-1 and TRBJ2-1, with 10 bases identical to TRBD2. Sequences were derived from CD4+ or CD8+ T cells sorted from blood, sampled in a trial of the OX40 agonist ivuxolimab. This clonotype was obtained from an adult with an advanced solid tumor such as melanoma, head and neck, liver or kidney cancer. CDR3 loop: CASSPGTSVYNEQFF. The CDR3 DNA sequence: TGCGCCAGCAGCCCCGGGACTAGCGTTTACAATGAGCAGTTCTTC.